This TCR beta chain stems from a study of identical twins. Findings and limits, study-wide: Excess low generation probability was seen in twin-shared out-of-frame alpha sequences. In cord blood, abundant beta clonotypes had fewer insertions; memory showed no trend. Partly confounded zero-insertion analyses could result from invariant MAIT and iNKT cells.

A universal primer site was created by template switching, with the cDNA bearing unique molecular identifiers. TCRdb redid the calling of the 5' RACE reads with MiXCR, one entry per CDR3 protein. The sample holds hundreds of thousands of distinct CDR3 sequences, 8% to 9% seen once. V lost 5 bases, J lost 4 bases, and 10 bases lay in between. Germline CDR1 is MGHDK and CDR2 is SYGVNS. CDR3 length: 13 residues. About this clonotype itself: Its antigen is as yet unknown.

These same data were also listed under a study on yellow fever vaccine responses in identical twins.

This clonotype was sampled from a woman between 18 and 30 years old in good health. J is TRBJ2-3 and V is TRBV25-1; the D is unclear. The material sequenced was PBMCs. DNA of the CDR3: TGTGCCAGCAGTAGTGTGTACCCAGATACGCAGTATTTT. Protein: CASSSVYPDTQYF.